This T cell receptor (beta chain) stems from a study of CD8 T cells in Susac syndrome. Sequencing targeted TCR beta in T cells from blood (CD8+ and CD4+). TEMRA cells were FACS-enriched and CD8+ and CD4+ T cells negatively isolated. A quantity of about 0.45 to 1 ug RNA underwent reverse transcription using random hexamers. One entry per CDR3 protein results from TCRdb running MiXCR on the immunoSEQ multiplex PCR reads. This table holds some 170,000 distinct CDR3 sequences, about 95% found once. Specimen: CD4+ T cells from PBMCs. The origin of this receptor is a human donor in good health.

CDR3 residues: CASRTPSGSSYNEQFF. As DNA, the CDR3 is TGTGCCAGCAGGACGCCTAGCGGGAGCTCCTACAATGAGCAGTTCTTC. The chain links TRBV3-1 to TRBJ2-1; 10 positions agree with TRBD2. Per the germline V gene, CDR1 is LGHDT and CDR2 is YNNKEL (reference sequence). The junction had 5 bases not matched to a gene; V was cut back by 6 bases and J by 0 bases. The CDR3 loop spans 16 amino acids.